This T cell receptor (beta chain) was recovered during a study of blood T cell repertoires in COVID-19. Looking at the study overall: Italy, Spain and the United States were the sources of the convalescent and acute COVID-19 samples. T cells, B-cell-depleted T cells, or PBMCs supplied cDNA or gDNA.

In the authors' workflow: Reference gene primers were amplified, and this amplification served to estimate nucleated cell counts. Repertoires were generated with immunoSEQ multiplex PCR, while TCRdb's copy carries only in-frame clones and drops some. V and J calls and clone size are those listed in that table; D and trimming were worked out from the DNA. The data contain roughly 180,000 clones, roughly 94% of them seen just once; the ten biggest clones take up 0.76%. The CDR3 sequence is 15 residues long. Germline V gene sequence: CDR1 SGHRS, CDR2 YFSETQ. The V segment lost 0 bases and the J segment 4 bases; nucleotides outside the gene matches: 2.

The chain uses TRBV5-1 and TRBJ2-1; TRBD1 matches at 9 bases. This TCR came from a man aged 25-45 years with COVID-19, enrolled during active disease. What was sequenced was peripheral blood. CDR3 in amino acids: CASSLGDREYNEQFF. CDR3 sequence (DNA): TGCGCCAGCAGCTTGGGGGACAGGGAATACAATGAGCAGTTCTTC.